This T cell receptor (beta chain) was captured in a study of CD8 T cells in ankylosing spondylitis. The CDR3 covers 14 residues. V lost 5 bases to trimming and J lost 9 bases, with 14 bases between them. This clonotype was counted between two and nine times. What it recognizes is unknown. General study findings and limits: There was a TCR beta motif, made of several highly homologous variants, that appeared characteristic of ankylosing spondylitis blood.

TCRdb re-analysed the 5' RACE reads in MiXCR, keeping a single row per CDR3 protein. The sample consists of around 480,000 distinct CDR3 sequences, 17% of them appearing once. The sample comprised blood, either unsorted or a sorted T cell fraction (not recorded which). V gene TRBV12-3 or TRBV12-4 combines with J gene TRBJ1-6; maybe TRBD1 (5 bases). The receptor comes from a male donor with ankylosing spondylitis. The CDR3 nucleotides are TGTGCCAGCAGTACAGGTCCCGAGGGTTCACCCCTCCACTTT. Residues: CASSTGPEGSPLHF.